The clone carrying this T cell receptor (beta chain) has more than one count but fewer than ten. Its matching antigen is unknown. TCRdb fed the RT-PCR reads into MiXCR, producing one record per CDR3 protein. The repertoire includes more than 500,000 distinct CDR3 sequences, about 11% of them detected once, and 9.5% to 11% sits in the top ten. This sample was included in a study of response to subunit inactivated influenza vaccine. The CDR3 has 15 amino acids. Trimming cost V 1 base and J 5 bases; bases outside gene matches: 3. Germline CDR1 and CDR2: LNHDA and SQIVND (reference sequence). Whole-study results and caveats: Authors proposed each seasonal influenza vaccination draws in few new T cells.

These same data were also listed under a study on T cells expressing NK-cell markers. From that study: Generation of TCR beta cDNA was performed by 5'RACE template switching incorporating UMIs. Seven sequenced donors out of eight were HCMV-seropositive, one seronegative. Dominance of the CD3+CD56-NKG2C+ fraction by these clonotypes also held in several donors.

The clonotype comes from a man aged 50 to 60 who received an inactivated influenza vaccine. This chain links TRBV19 with TRBJ2-1; 9 bases are shared with TRBD2. The sample was PBMCs from blood, taken on the day of vaccination. The CDR3 DNA follows: TGTGCCAGTAGTATAGGACTAGCGGTTCACAATGAGCAGTTCTTC. Translation: CASSIGLAVHNEQFF.